This TCR beta chain emerged from a study of blood T cell repertoires in COVID-19. Study overall: There were acute and convalescent COVID-19 samples, and they came from the United States, Italy and Spain. Sources were T cells, B-cell-depleted T cells, or PBMCs; the material itself was cDNA or gDNA.

Some clones are missing from TCRdb's copy, which holds only in-frame ones; the method was immunoSEQ multiplex PCR. Of about 27,000 clones listed, about 90% are singletons. The CDR3 extends over 14 amino acids. The germline V gene has CDR1 SQVTM and CDR2 ANQGSEA. V was trimmed by 3 bases and J by 2 bases, leaving 12 bases between them. This chain joins TRBV29-1 and TRBJ2-3; D gene unclear. The origin of this receptor is a human donor in a cohort sampled during active COVID-19. The specimen sequenced was peripheral blood. The CDR3 sequence: CSVDGHLLTDTQYF. As DNA, the CDR3 is TGCAGCGTTGATGGTCACTTGCTCACAGATACGCAGTATTTT.